A single sample is the source of the 21 T cell receptor beta chains below, sequenced in a study of persistence of HIV-infected CD4 T cells. This was the immunoSEQ version 4 assay in survey mode. The data were produced by immunoSEQ multiplex PCR, yet TCRdb's version contains in-frame clones alone and is incomplete. The sample carries some 48,000 clones, around 75% recorded once. Stimulation used 8 to 10 ug/mL lysate from CMV-infected fibroblasts. CD40L/CD69 double-negative CD45RO-high memory CD4+ T cells were collected. These receptors are not linked to any known antigen. Sequenced material: CD4+ T cells sorted from PBMCs after roughly 18-hour stimulation, taken from a patient who received antiretroviral therapy. The receptors were gathered from an adult man with HIV who was CMV-seropositive.

This clone occurred once. The chain joins TRBV7-2 to TRBJ2-7, with TRBD1 matching over 7 bases. This CDR3 contains 15 residues. From germline, CDR1 is SGHTA and CDR2 FQGNSA. V lost 5 bases and J lost 3; bases outside the gene matches: 10. The CDR3 sequence: CASSRGRVAVYEQYF. The CDR3 bases are TGTGCCAGCAGCAGGGGGCGGGTAGCCGTCTACGAGCAGTACTTC.

The rearrangement uses TRBV28 and TRBJ1-4; tentative D call: TRBD1 (6 bases). Trimming took 7 bases from V and 8 from J, leaving 17 bases between them. Germline V CDR1 and CDR2: MDHEN, SYDVKM. The CDR3 has 14 amino acids. CDR3 residues: CASTPGGLQEKLFF. CDR3 nucleotides: TGTGCCAGCACCCCGGGGGGCCTACAGGAAAAACTGTTTTTT. Looking up the rest from reference TRBV28 and TRBJ1-4 gives the full variable domain: DVKVTQSSRYLVKRTGEKVFLECVQDMDHENMFWYRQDPGLGLRLIYFSYDVKMKEKGDIPEGYSVSREKKERFSLILESASTNQTSMYLCASTPGGLQEKLFFGSGTQLSVL.

The V call is TRBV27, the J call TRBJ1-1; 8 nucleotides agree with TRBD1. The length of the CDR3 is 13 residues. CDR1 is MNHEY, CDR2 SMNVEV, per germline (reference sequence). Trimming took 6 bases from V and 10 from J; bases not matched to a gene: 10. CDR3 sequence reads: CASRTDRVGRAFF. CDR3 DNA sequence: TGTGCCAGCAGGACGGACAGGGTAGGGAGAGCTTTCTTT.

This chain joins TRBV30 and TRBJ2-5; D is uncertain. CDR1 is GTSNPN, CDR2 SVGIG, per germline (reference sequence). The CDR3 spans 12 residues. V lost 0 bases to trimming and J lost 3 bases, with 5 bases between them. The CDR3: CAWSVGEETQYF. In nucleotides, the CDR3 is TGTGCCTGGAGTGTGGGTGAAGAGACCCAGTACTTC.

Written as DNA, the CDR3 is TGTGCCTGGAGTCAGGAGCGAAATCAGCCCCAGCATTTT. It is translated as CAWSQERNQPQHF. V gene TRBV30 combines with J gene TRBJ1-5; D remains ambiguous. Germline CDR1 is GTSNPN and CDR2 is SVGIG (reference sequence). V lost 2 bases to trimming and J lost 4 bases, with 9 bases between them. This CDR3 contains 13 residues. The full variable domain, with the rest looked up from reference TRBV30 and TRBJ1-5, is SQTIHQWPATLVQPVGSPLSLECTVEGTSNPNLYWYRQAAGRGLQLLFYSVGIGQISSEVPQNLSASRPQDRQFILSSKKLLLSDSGFYLCAWSQERNQPQHFGDGTRLSIL.

The chain combines TRBV19 with TRBJ2-7; D is perhaps TRBD1 (5 bases). The CDR3 length is 16 residues. V lost 4 bases and J 1 base, leaving 17 bases between the germline ends. Germline values: CDR1 LNHDA, CDR2 SQIVND (reference sequence). CDR3 sequence reads: CASSSGGATKSYEQYF. The CDR3 DNA follows: TGTGCCAGTAGTAGTGGTGGGGCCACCAAATCCTACGAGCAGTACTTC.

The CDR3 sequence is CASSFTGGNEQFF. CDR3 nucleotide sequence: TGTGCCAGCAGCTTTACGGGGGGCAATGAGCAGTTCTTC. The V and J genes are TRBV11-2 and TRBJ2-1; 7 bases are a match to TRBD2. The germline gives CDR1 SGHAT, CDR2 FQNNGV. This CDR3 is built from 13 residues. V shed 3 bases, J shed 6 bases, and the junction held 2 bases outside the gene matches.

V gene TRBV7-2 combines with J gene TRBJ1-1; TRBD1 matches 8 bases. Trimming took 3 bases from V and 4 from J; bases not matched to a gene: 1. Germline V gene sequence: CDR1 SGHTA, CDR2 FQGNSA. CDR3 length equals 13 residues. The CDR3 here is CASSFTGGTEAFF. The CDR3 coding sequence is TGTGCCAGCAGCTTTACAGGGGGCACTGAAGCTTTCTTT.

This clone was recorded once. The chain employs TRBV2 and TRBJ1-5, with 8 bases identical to TRBD1. CDR1 and CDR2 from the germline V gene are SNHLY and FYNNEI. CDR3 length: 14 amino acids. Germline trimming cut 6 bases from V and 2 bases from J; bases unmatched to any gene: 3. The CDR3 DNA reads as TGTGCCAGCAGAGACAGGGGTGGCAATCAGCCCCAGCATTTT. Its protein is CASRDRGGNQPQHF.

The genes are TRBV7-9 and TRBJ2-7; D is unclear. Germline CDR1 and CDR2: SEHNR and FQNEAQ (reference sequence). CDR3 size: 15 residues. V gave up 1 base and J gave up 0 bases, with 10 bases separating them. For the CDR3, the DNA is TGTGCCAGCAGCTTAGAGACGAACAGCTCCTACGAGCAGTACTTC. This codes for CASSLETNSSYEQYF. The full variable domain, in which reference TRBV7-9 and TRBJ2-7 provide the parts outside the CDR3, is DTGVSQNPRHKITKRGQNVTFRCDPISEHNRLYWYRQTLGQGPEFLTYFQNEAQLEKSRLLSDRFSAERPKGSFSTLEIQRTEQGDSAMYLCASSLETNSSYEQYFGPGTRLTVT.

This clone was observed a few times. This chain links TRBV15 with TRBJ2-5, with D uncertain. V was cut by 0 bases and J by 4 bases, with 6 bases left in between. Germline V gives CDR1 LNHNV, CDR2 YYDKDF (reference sequence). The CDR3 extends over 13 amino acids. CDR3 bases: TGTGCCACCAGCAGAGATCCGGGAGAGACCCAGTACTTC. Translation gives CATSRDPGETQYF.

CDR3 protein: CASSIRPGVGSGRTEAFF. The CDR3 nucleotides are TGTGCCAGTAGTATCCGGCCAGGGGTAGGGTCTGGGCGCACTGAAGCTTTCTTT. The chain recombines TRBV19 with TRBJ1-1; tentatively, D is TRBD1 (6 bases). The V end lost 3 bases, the J end lost 4 bases, and 24 bases lay between the germline ends. Germline V gene sequence: CDR1 LNHDA, CDR2 SQIVND (reference sequence). This CDR3 is built from 18 residues.

CDR3: CASREGGGNYGYTF. CDR3 nucleotide sequence: TGTGCCAGCCGGGAGGGAGGGGGCAACTATGGCTACACCTTC. This chain joins TRBV6-5 and TRBJ1-2, with 7 nucleotides matching TRBD1. This CDR3 is built from 14 residues. Trimming took 8 bases from V and 2 from J; bases not matched to a gene: 8. From germline, CDR1 is MNHEY and CDR2 SVGAGI.

V usage is TRBV6-6 and J usage is TRBJ1-2, with 12 bases fitting TRBD1. Germline values: CDR1 MNHNY, CDR2 SVGAGI (reference sequence). With 6 bases clipped from V and 7 bases from J, the junction kept 9 bases outside the gene matches. The CDR3 extends over 15 amino acids. CDR3 in DNA: TGTGCCAGCAGCCCTCCGGGACAGGGGGCGTTTGGCTACACCTTC. Translation: CASSPPGQGAFGYTF.

The chain carries TRBV30 and TRBJ1-4, with D possibly being TRBD1 (6 bases). This CDR3 spans 16 amino acids. With 1 base removed from V and 2 bases from J, the gap between germline ends came to 14 bases. Per germline, CDR1 GTSNPN and CDR2 SVGIG (reference sequence). The CDR3 nucleotides are TGTGCCTGGAGTGACAGGGAGAATTGGACTAATGAAAAACTGTTTTTT. Residues: CAWSDRENWTNEKLFF. The complete variable domain, with remaining parts taken from reference TRBV30 and TRBJ1-4, reads SQTIHQWPATLVQPVGSPLSLECTVEGTSNPNLYWYRQAAGRGLQLLFYSVGIGQISSEVPQNLSASRPQDRQFILSSKKLLLSDSGFYLCAWSDRENWTNEKLFFGSGTQLSVL.

The chain is built from TRBV4-2 and TRBJ2-7, with unresolved D. Germline CDR1 and CDR2: LGHNA and YNFKEQ. The CDR3 is 19 residues long. V was shortened by 0 bases and J by 0 bases, with 21 bases between the two germline ends. The CDR3 loop is CASSQDTYGDTTRSYEQYF. As DNA, the CDR3 is TGTGCCAGCAGCCAAGACACGTACGGAGATACCACCCGCTCCTACGAGCAGTACTTC.

The chain carries TRBV5-1 and TRBJ2-7; 11 positions agree with TRBD1. CDR3 size: 15 residues. Losses at the gene ends were 0 bases for V and 6 bases for J; bases not matched to a gene: 5. Germline loops: CDR1 SGHRS, CDR2 YFSETQ. CDR3 protein: CASSLDGQGASEQYF. The DNA for the CDR3 is TGCGCCAGCAGCTTGGATGGACAGGGGGCGAGCGAGCAGTACTTC.

The chain employs TRBV2 and TRBJ2-1, with TRBD1 identical over 7 bases. The J segment lost 2 bases and the V segment lost 4 bases, leaving 2 bases of the junction unmatched. The CDR3 covers 14 residues. Germline CDR1 SNHLY, CDR2 FYNNEI. The CDR3 region is CASSAGTAYNEQFF. The DNA of the CDR3 is TGTGCCAGCAGTGCCGGGACAGCCTACAATGAGCAGTTCTTC.

The rearrangement links TRBV6-2 or TRBV6-3 to TRBJ2-1; no clear D gene. V lost 3 bases and J lost 12, with 24 bases in between. Germline-derived CDR1 and CDR2 are MNHEY and SVGEGT. The CDR3 extends over 16 amino acids. Written as DNA, the CDR3 is TGTGCCAGCAGTTATGCCGGCAGTTCGCCCGGACCGGGGCAGTTCTTC. Translation: CASSYAGSSPGPGQFF.

CDR3 region: CASSYGTSGSYEQYF. Written as DNA, the CDR3 is TGTGCCAGCAGTTACGGGACTAGCGGTTCCTACGAGCAGTACTTC. This rearrangement joins TRBV6-5 to TRBJ2-7; 11 nucleotides line up with TRBD2. The CDR3 runs 15 residues. The J segment lost 1 base and the V segment lost 2 bases, leaving 1 base of the junction unmatched. CDR1 MNHEY and CDR2 SVGAGI come from the germline V gene.

The rearrangement uses TRBV6-2 or TRBV6-3 and TRBJ1-1; 9 bases are a match to TRBD1. Germline lookup yields CDR1 MNHEY and CDR2 SVGEGT. Trimming removed 2 bases from V and 0 bases from J; junction bases left unmatched: 13. The length of the CDR3 is 19 residues. The CDR3 region has the DNA TGTGCCAGCAGTTACGTTCTGGGACAGGGATTACCCCTGAACACTGAAGCTTTCTTT. Translated: CASSYVLGQGLPLNTEAFF.